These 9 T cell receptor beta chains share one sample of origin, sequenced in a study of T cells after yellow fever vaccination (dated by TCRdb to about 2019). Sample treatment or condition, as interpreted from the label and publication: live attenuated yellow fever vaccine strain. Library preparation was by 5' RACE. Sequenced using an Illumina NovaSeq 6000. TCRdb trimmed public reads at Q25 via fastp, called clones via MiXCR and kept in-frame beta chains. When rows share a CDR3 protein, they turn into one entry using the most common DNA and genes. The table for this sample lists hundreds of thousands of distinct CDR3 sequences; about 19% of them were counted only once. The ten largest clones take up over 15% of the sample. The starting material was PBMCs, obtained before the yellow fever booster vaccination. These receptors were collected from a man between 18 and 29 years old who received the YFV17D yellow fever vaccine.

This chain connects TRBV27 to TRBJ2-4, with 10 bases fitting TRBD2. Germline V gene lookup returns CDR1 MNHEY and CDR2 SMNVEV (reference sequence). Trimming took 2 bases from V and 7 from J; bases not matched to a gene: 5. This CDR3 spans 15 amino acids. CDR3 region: CASSLAAGGRNIQYF. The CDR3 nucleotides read TGTGCCAGCAGTTTAGCAGCGGGGGGGCGCAACATTCAGTACTTC.

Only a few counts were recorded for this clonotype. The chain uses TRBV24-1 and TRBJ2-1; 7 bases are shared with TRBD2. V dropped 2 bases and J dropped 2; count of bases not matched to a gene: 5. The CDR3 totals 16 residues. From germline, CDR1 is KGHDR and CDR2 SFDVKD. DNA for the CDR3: TGTGCCACCAGTGATTGGGGCGGGGGTACCTACAATGAGCAGTTCTTC. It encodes CATSDWGGGTYNEQFF.

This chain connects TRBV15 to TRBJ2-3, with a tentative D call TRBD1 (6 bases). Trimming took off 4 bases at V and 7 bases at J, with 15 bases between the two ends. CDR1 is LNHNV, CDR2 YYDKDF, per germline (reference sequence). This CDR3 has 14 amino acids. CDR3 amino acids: CATSTRDGTNTQYF. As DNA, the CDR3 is TGTGCCACCAGCACCCGGGACGGGACAAATACGCAGTATTTT.

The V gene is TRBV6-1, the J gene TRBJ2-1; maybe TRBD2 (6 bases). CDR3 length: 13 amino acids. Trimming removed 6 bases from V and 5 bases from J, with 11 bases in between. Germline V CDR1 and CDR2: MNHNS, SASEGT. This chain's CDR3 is CASSIAANNEQFF. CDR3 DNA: TGTGCCAGCAGCATAGCGGCAAACAATGAGCAGTTCTTC.

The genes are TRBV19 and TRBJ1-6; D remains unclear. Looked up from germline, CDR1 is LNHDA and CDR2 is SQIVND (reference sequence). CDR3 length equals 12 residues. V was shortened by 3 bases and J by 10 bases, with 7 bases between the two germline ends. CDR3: CASSMKLSPLHF. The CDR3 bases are TGTGCCAGTAGTATGAAGCTGTCACCCCTCCACTTT.

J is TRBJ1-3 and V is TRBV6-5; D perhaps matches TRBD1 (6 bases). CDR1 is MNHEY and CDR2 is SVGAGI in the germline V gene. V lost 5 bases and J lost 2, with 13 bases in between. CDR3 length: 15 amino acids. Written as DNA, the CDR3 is TGTGCCAGCAGTAAGACAGGATACCCTGGAAACACCATATATTTT. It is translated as CASSKTGYPGNTIYF.

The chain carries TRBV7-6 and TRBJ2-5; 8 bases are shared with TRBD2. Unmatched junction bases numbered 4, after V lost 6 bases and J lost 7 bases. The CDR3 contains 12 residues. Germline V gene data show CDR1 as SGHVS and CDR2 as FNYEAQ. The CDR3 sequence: CASRGTSVTQYF. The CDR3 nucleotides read TGTGCCAGCAGGGGGACTAGTGTGACCCAGTACTTC.

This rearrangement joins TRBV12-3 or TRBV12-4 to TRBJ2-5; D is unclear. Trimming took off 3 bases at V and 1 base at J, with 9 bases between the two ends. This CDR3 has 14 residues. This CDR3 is CASSLHSPQETQYF. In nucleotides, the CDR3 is TGTGCCAGCAGTTTGCACAGTCCCCAAGAGACCCAGTACTTC.

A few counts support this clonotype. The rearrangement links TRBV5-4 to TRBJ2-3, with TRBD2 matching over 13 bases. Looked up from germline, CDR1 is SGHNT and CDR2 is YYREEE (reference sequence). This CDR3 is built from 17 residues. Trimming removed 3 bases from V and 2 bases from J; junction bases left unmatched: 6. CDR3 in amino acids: CASSSGLAGADTDTQYF. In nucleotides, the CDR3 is TGTGCCAGCAGCTCCGGACTAGCGGGGGCAGACACAGATACGCAGTATTTT.